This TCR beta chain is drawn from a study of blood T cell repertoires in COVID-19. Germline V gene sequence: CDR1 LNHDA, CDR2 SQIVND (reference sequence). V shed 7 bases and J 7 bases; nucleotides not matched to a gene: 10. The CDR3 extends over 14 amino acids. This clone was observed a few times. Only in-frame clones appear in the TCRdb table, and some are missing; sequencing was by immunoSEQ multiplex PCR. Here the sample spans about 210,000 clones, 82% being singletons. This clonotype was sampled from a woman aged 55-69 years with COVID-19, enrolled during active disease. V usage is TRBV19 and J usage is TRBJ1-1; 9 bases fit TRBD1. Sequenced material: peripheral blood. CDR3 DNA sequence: TGTGCCAGTACCCAAGACAGGGGGAAGGGTGAAGCTTTCTTT. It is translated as CASTQDRGKGEAFF.